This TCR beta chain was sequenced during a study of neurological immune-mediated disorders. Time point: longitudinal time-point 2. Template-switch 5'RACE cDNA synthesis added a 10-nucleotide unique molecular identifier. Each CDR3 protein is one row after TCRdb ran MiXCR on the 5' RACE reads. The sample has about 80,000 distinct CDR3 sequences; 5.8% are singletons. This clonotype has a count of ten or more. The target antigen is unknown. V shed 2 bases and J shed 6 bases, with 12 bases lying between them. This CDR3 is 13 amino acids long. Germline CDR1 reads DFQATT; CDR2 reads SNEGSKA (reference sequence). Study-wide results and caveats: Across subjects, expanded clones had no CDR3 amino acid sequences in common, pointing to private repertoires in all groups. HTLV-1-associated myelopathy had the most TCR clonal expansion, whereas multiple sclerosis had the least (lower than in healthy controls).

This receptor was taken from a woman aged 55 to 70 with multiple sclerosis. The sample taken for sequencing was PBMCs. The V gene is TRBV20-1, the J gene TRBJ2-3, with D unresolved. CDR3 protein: CSARLRLRDTQYF. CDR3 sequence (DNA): TGCAGTGCTAGACTGAGGTTACGGGATACGCAGTATTTT.